This TCR beta chain was sequenced in a study of CD8 T cells in Susac syndrome. Study context: When their blood was taken, patients with Susac syndrome were therapy-naive, taking corticosteroids, or taking intravenous immunoglobulin alone. Whole-study results and caveats: CD8+ clones in Susac expanded most in TEMRA cells and active patients. The study identified approximately seventeen and five Susac-specific public clones in total CD8+ and CD8+ TEMRA repertoires.

For this clonotype: Its antigen is unidentified.

Trimming at V came to 5 bases and at J to 2 bases, leaving 6 bases not matched to a gene. There are 15 residues in the CDR3. Random hexamers were used to reverse transcribe an amount of roughly 0.5 to 1 ug RNA. The TCR beta CDR3 was amplified by immunoSEQ multiplex PCR across 54 Vbeta, 13 Jbeta. TCRdb independently ran MiXCR on the immunoSEQ multiplex PCR reads; one entry per CDR3 protein. The repertoire holds 50,000 to 55,000 distinct CDR3 sequences, with approximately 95% as singletons. V and J are TRBV12-3 or TRBV12-4 and TRBJ1-5; 7 positions match TRBD1. What was sequenced was CD8+ T cells from PBMCs. The source is a human donor with Susac syndrome. The CDR3: CASSVSDRGNQPQHF. For the CDR3, the DNA is TGTGCCAGCAGTGTATCAGACAGGGGCAATCAGCCCCAGCATTTT.